This is a list of T cell receptor beta chains from one sample in a study of CD8 T cells in ankylosing spondylitis. Each CDR3 protein gets one entry after TCRdb re-called the 5' RACE reads with MiXCR. The data show roughly 200,000 distinct CDR3 sequences, roughly 25% seen once. The sequenced sample consisted of blood, either unsorted or a sorted T cell fraction (not recorded which). Receptors were obtained from a male donor with ankylosing spondylitis or in good health (not recorded which). The conserved cysteine and the conserved F or W are not part of the CDR3 here. Fields, in order: V gene, CDR3 protein.

>TRBV20-1
SAPRVAVHQETQY
>TRBV6-1
ASRAGDNNEQF
>TRBV20-1
SARDDARPPYEQY
>TRBV20-1
SASVSGRTKIYNEQF
>TRBV5-1
ASREVADTQY
>TRBV4-2
ASSQEFRGPNEQF
>TRBV6-5
ASSPHNEGYT
>TRBV27
ASSLKGYEQF
>TRBV6-2/TRBV6-3
ASSYMLGGPSYEQY
>TRBV20-1
SAKPPGTYEQY
>TRBV6-5
ASSSTFRMNTEAF
>TRBV20-1
SARDHGGQETQY
>TRBV12-3/TRBV12-4
ASRPPKRSASPETQY